This paragraph reports one T cell receptor (beta chain). Its antigen is not identified. From germline, CDR1 is MNHNY and CDR2 SVGAGI (reference sequence). CDR3 length: 11 residues. While unrecorded immune exposures were likely, the donors were nominally healthy when sampled. The data were obtained in a study of cytomegalovirus exposure and HLA in healthy donors. The study, taken as a whole, reports: Later analysis suggested links between common viral pathogens and several top significant clusters. Previous analysis showed most TCR beta V segments were productive about 87% or about 30% of the time.

Vbeta (60) and Jbeta (13) primers were used in the PCR. Clones were read by immunoSEQ multiplex PCR, and TCRdb kept only the in-frame ones, dropping some. The table records 65,000 to 85,000 clones, just over 85% of them present only once. The V call is TRBV6-6, the J call TRBJ2-5; the D is unclear. The J call could be wrong; TRBJ2-7 is a better fit for the DNA end. This clonotype was sampled from a woman aged 25-40 years in good health and CMV-seronegative. Sequenced sample: PBMCs. The CDR3 DNA reads as TGTGCCAGCAGTTTCTACTACGAGCAGTACTTC. It codes for CASSFYYEQYF.